This entry lists 11 T cell receptor beta chains sequenced from one sample in a study of blood T cell repertoires in COVID-19. TCRdb's copy holds only in-frame clones and misses some; the assay was immunoSEQ multiplex PCR. This table has around 160,000 clones, roughly 77% appearing once. Sequenced sample: peripheral blood. The receptors stem from a human donor in a cohort sampled during active COVID-19.

In its sample, this clone was seen once. The genes are TRBV18 and TRBJ2-1; 13 positions match TRBD2. With V trimmed by 7 bases and J by 6 bases, 9 bases remained unmatched. Germline V gene lookup returns CDR1 KGHSH and CDR2 LQKENI. The CDR3 runs to 16 residues. The DNA of the CDR3 is TGTGCCAGCTACCGGACTAGCGGGAGTGTAGGCAATGAGCAGTTCTTC. Its translation is CASYRTSGSVGNEQFF.

The chain is built from TRBV7-7 and TRBJ2-2; D is perhaps TRBD1 (5 bases). V lost 0 bases to trimming and J lost 5 bases, with 7 bases between them. This CDR3 spans 14 amino acids. CDR1 is SSHAT and CDR2 is FNYEAQ in the germline V gene (reference sequence). CDR3 region: CASSLAKGTGELFF. CDR3 DNA sequence: TGTGCCAGCAGCTTAGCAAAGGGGACCGGGGAGCTGTTTTTT.

V and J are TRBV18 and TRBJ2-1; 8 nucleotides match TRBD1. Germline values: CDR1 KGHSH, CDR2 LQKENI. The CDR3 extends over 14 amino acids. Unmatched junction bases numbered 8, after V lost 4 bases and J lost 9 bases. This chain's CDR3 is CASSLRDRWGEQFF. For the CDR3, the DNA is TGTGCCAGCTCACTTAGGGACAGGTGGGGTGAGCAGTTCTTC. The full variable domain, rest sourced from reference TRBV18 and TRBJ2-1, is NAGVMQNPRHLVRRRGQEARLRCSPMKGHSHVYWYRQLPEEGLKFMVYLQKENIIDESGMPKERFSAEFPKEGPSILRIQQVVRGDSAAYFCASSLRDRWGEQFFGPGTRLTVL.

The chain has TRBV4-1 and TRBJ2-7; tentatively, D is TRBD2 (5 bases). V lost 2 bases and J 4 bases, leaving 9 bases between the germline ends. Germline assignment: CDR1 MGHRA and CDR2 YSYEKL. The CDR3 is made up of 13 amino acids. The CDR3 spells CASSQSGAYEQYF. The CDR3 DNA reads TGCGCCAGCAGCCAAAGCGGCGCTTACGAGCAGTACTTC.

This clone was observed a handful of times. The J gene is TRBJ1-2, the V gene TRBV30; no firm D call. The CDR3 has 11 residues. Trimming pared 2 bases from V and 7 bases from J, leaving 8 bases between. CDR1 and CDR2 (germline): GTSNPN, SVGIG (reference sequence). CDR3 amino acids: CAWSFGLGYTF. Here the CDR3 DNA reads TGTGCCTGGAGTTTTGGGCTTGGCTACACCTTC.

This clone was recorded at least ten times. V and J are TRBV28 and TRBJ2-3; 12 bases fit TRBD2. The J segment lost 0 bases and the V segment lost 5 bases, leaving 15 bases of the junction unmatched. Germline CDR1 and CDR2: MDHEN and SYDVKM. The CDR3 has 20 amino acids. DNA of the CDR3: TGTGCCAGCAGTCTCAACCTTCTAGCGGGGGGGTTTACTAGCACAGATACGCAGTATTTT. Translating it yields CASSLNLLAGGFTSTDTQYF.

The rearrangement joins TRBV4-3 to TRBJ2-7, with D possibly being TRBD2 (6 bases). The CDR3 consists of 17 residues. Germline CDR1 is LGHNA and CDR2 is YSLEER. V lost 3 bases and J lost 7, with 25 bases in between. The CDR3 nucleotides are TGCGCCAGCAGCCAGAAGAACGACCCCCTACTAGCCGGGGAGCAGTACTTC. Its translation is CASSQKNDPLLAGEQYF.

V is TRBV6-5 and J is TRBJ2-2; 8 bases map to TRBD1. CDR1 is MNHEY, CDR2 SVGAGI, per germline. The junction had 8 bases not matched to a gene; V was cut back by 8 bases and J by 6 bases. The CDR3 has 14 residues. The CDR3 nucleotides are TGTGCCAGCGGGAGACAGGGGTCCCCCGGGGAGCTGTTTTTT. Its protein product is CASGRQGSPGELFF.

The V and J genes are TRBV6-1 and TRBJ1-5; tentative D call: TRBD1 (5 bases). The germline V and J ends were trimmed by 0 bases and 0 bases, with 21 bases remaining between them. The CDR3 is 20 residues long. CDR1 MNHNS and CDR2 SASEGT come from the germline V gene. The CDR3 loop reads CASSEAGWGVGSSSNQPQHF. In DNA form, the CDR3 reads TGTGCCAGCAGTGAAGCGGGTTGGGGGGTGGGATCGAGTAGCAATCAGCCCCAGCATTTT.

This clone was observed once. This chain links TRBV20-1 with TRBJ1-5; D is uncertain. The CDR3 is 13 amino acids. CDR1 is DFQATT and CDR2 is SNEGSKA in the germline V gene (reference sequence). Trimming removed 3 bases at V and 4 bases at J, with 10 bases between. The CDR3 here is CSASLTSNQPQHF. CDR3 DNA: TGCAGTGCTAGTCTGACAAGTAATCAGCCCCAGCATTTT.

The chain links TRBV7-9 to TRBJ2-5; TRBD2 might be the D (6 bases). Looked up from germline, CDR1 is SEHNR and CDR2 is FQNEAQ (reference sequence). This CDR3 is 16 amino acids long. The V end lost 0 bases, the J end lost 5 bases, and 16 bases lay between the germline ends. The CDR3 DNA reads TGTGCCAGCAGCTTAGCGACTTTCCCTGGGGGGGAGACCCAGTACTTC. Protein: CASSLATFPGGETQYF.